The present T cell receptor (beta chain) was sequenced within a study of spatial heterogeneity in lung cancer. Time point: sample taken at primary tumor resection. The authors sequenced whole RNA from tumor, nontumor lung or frozen PBMC without sorting. The donors comprised 60 to 85 untreated early-stage non-small cell lung cancer patients. TCRdb itself ran the 5' RACE reads through MiXCR, one entry per CDR3 protein. Of tens of thousands of distinct CDR3 sequences detected, about 5.8% appear once; the ten largest clones hold approximately 10%. Losses at the gene ends were 9 bases for V and 0 bases for J; bases not matched to a gene: 5. The CDR3 runs to 14 residues. Germline CDR1 is WSHSY and CDR2 is SAAADI. The sample holds many counts of this clonotype.

This TCR came from a male donor with early-stage non-small cell lung cancer. The material was PBMCs, obtained at surgery. The chain recombines TRBV10-2 with TRBJ2-5; 9 nucleotides line up with TRBD2. CDR3 residues: CASSKRGDQETQYF. The DNA of the CDR3 is TGCGCCAGTAGTAAGCGGGGGGACCAAGAGACCCAGTACTTC.